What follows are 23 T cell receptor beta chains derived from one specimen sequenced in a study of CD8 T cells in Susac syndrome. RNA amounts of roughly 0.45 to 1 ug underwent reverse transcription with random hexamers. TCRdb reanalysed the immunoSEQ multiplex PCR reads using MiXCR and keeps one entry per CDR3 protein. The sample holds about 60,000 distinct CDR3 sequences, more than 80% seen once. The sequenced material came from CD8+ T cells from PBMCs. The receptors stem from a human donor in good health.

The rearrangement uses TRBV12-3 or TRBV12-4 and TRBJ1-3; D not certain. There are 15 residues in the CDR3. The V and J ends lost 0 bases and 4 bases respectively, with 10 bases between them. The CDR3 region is CASSLATLAGNTIYF. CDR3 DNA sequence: TGTGCCAGCAGTTTAGCGACGCTCGCGGGAAACACCATATATTTT.

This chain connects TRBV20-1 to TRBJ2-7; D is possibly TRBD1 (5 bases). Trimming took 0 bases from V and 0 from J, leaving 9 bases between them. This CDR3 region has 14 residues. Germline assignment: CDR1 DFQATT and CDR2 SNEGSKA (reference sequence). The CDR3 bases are TGCAGTGCTAGAGATCTGGACAACTCCTACGAGCAGTACTTC. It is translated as CSARDLDNSYEQYF.

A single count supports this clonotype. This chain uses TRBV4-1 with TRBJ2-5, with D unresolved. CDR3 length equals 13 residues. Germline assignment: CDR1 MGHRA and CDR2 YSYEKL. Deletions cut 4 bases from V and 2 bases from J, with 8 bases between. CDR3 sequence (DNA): TGCGCCAGCAGCCTTAGGAGACAAGAGACCCAGTACTTC. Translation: CASSLRRQETQYF.

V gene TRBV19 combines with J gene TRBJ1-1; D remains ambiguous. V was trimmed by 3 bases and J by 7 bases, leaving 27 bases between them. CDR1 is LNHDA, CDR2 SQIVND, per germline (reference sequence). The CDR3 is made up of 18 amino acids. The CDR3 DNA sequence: TGTGCCAGTAGTATTTTGGGTCTTGGCCTCGGCACGAATTATGAAGCTTTCTTT. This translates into CASSILGLGLGTNYEAFF. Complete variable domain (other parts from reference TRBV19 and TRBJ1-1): DGGITQSPKYLFRKEGQNVTLSCEQNLNHDAMYWYRQDPGQGLRLIYYSQIVNDFQKGDIAEGYSVSREKKESFPLTVTSAQKNPTAFYLCASSILGLGLGTNYEAFFGQGTRLTVV.

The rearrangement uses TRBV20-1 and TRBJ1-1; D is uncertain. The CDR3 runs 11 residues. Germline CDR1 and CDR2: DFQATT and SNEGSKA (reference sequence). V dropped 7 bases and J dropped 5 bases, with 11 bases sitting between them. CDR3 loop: CSVTAGTEAFF. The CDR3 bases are TGCAGTGTGACGGCGGGGACTGAAGCTTTCTTT.

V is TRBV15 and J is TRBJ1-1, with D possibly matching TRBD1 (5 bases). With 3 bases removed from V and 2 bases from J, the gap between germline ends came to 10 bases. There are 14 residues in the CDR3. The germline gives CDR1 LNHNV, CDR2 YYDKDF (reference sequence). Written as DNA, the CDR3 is TGTGCCACCAGCAGCCCGACAGAAAACACTGAAGCTTTCTTT. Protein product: CATSSPTENTEAFF.

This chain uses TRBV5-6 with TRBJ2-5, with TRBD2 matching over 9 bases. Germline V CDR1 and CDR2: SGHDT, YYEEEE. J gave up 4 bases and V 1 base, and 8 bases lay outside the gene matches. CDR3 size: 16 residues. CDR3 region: CASSLRRGGDRETQYF. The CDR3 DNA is TGTGCCAGCAGCTTGAGGCGGGGGGGCGATAGAGAGACCCAGTACTTC. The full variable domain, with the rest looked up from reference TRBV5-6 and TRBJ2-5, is DAGVTQSPTHLIKTRGQQVTLRCSPKSGHDTVSWYQQALGQGPQFIFQYYEEEERQRGNFPDRFSGHQFPNYSSELNVNALLLGDSALYLCASSLRRGGDRETQYFGPGTRLLVL.

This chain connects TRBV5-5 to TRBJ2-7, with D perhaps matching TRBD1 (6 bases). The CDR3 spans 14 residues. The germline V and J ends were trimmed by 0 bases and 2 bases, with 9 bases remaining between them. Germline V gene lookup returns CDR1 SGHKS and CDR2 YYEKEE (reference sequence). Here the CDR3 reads CASSLGRTAYEQYF. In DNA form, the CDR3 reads TGTGCCAGCAGCTTGGGCCGGACAGCCTACGAGCAGTACTTC.

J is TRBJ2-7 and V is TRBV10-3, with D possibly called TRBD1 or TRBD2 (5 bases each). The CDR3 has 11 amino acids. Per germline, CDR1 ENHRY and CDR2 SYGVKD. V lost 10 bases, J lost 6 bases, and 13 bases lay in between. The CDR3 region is CATGAEREQYF. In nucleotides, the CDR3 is TGTGCCACCGGGGCGGAGCGCGAGCAGTACTTC.

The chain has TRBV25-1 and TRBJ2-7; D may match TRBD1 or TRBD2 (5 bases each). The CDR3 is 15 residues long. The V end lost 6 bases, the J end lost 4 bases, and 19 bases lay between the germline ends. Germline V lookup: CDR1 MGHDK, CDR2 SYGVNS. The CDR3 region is CASSPNPLWGYEQYF. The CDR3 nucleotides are TGTGCCAGCAGCCCCAACCCCCTTTGGGGGTACGAGCAGTACTTC.

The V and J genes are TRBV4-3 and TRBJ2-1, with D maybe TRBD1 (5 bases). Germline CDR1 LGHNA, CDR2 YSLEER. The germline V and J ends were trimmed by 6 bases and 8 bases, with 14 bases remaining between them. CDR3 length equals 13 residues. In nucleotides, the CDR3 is TGCGCCAGCAGGGACGGACACAACGATGAGCAGTTCTTC. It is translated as CASRDGHNDEQFF.

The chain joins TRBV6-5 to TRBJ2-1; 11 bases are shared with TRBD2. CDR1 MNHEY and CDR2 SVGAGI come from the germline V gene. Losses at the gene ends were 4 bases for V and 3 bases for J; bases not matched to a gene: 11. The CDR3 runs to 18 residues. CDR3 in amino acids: CASSSLPGLAEGYNEQFF. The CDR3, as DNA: TGTGCCAGCAGTTCCTTACCGGGACTAGCGGAGGGCTACAATGAGCAGTTCTTC.

CDR3 in amino acids: CASSLSFYEQYF. In nucleotides, the CDR3 is TGTGCCAGCAGTTTATCTTTCTACGAGCAGTACTTC. The chain couples TRBV28 to TRBJ2-7; D gene unclear. Trimming shortened V by 1 base and J by 3 bases, and 4 bases separated the two germline ends. Germline V gives CDR1 MDHEN, CDR2 SYDVKM. This CDR3 has 12 residues.

As DNA, the CDR3 is TGTGCCAGCAGCTTAGGGGGGGACGGCATAAACTACGAGCAGTACTTC. It translates to CASSLGGDGINYEQYF. The rearrangement uses TRBV13 and TRBJ2-7; D possibly matches TRBD1 or TRBD2 (5 bases each). The CDR3 spans 16 residues. Germline CDR1 PRHDT, CDR2 FYEKMQ (reference sequence). Deletions cut 0 bases from V and 3 bases from J, with 15 bases between.

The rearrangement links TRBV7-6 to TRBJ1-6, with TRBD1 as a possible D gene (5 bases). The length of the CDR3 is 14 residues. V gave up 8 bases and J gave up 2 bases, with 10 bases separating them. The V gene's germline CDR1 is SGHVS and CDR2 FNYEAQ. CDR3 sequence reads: CASGAGPYNSPLHF. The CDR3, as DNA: TGTGCCAGCGGGGCAGGACCCTATAATTCACCCCTCCACTTT. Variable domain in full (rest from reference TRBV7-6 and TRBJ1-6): GAGVSQSPRYKVTKRGQDVALRCDPISGHVSLYWYRQALGQGPEFLTYFNYEAQQDKSGLPNDRFSAERPEGSISTLTIQRTEQRDSAMYRCASGAGPYNSPLHFGNGTRLTVT.

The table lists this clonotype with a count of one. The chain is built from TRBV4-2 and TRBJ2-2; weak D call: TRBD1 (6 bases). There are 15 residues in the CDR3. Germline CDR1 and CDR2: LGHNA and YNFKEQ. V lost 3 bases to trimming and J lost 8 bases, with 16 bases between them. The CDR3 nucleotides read TGTGCCAGCAGCCAGGAACAGGGATCTTTGGGGGAGCTGTTTTTT. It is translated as CASSQEQGSLGELFF.

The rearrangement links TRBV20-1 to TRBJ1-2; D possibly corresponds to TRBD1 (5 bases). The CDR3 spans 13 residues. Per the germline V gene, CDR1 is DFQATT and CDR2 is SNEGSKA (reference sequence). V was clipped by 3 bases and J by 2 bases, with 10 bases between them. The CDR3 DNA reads TGCAGTGCTAGCGTGGCAGGGAACTATGGCTACACCTTC. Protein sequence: CSASVAGNYGYTF.

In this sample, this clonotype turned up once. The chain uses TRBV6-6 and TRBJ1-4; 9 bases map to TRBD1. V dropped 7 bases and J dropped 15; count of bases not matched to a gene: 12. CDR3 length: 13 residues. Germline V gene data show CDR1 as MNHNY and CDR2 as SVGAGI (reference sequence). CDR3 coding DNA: TGTGCCAGCAAACCCCTCCGGACAGGGGAGATGTTTTTT. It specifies CASKPLRTGEMFF.

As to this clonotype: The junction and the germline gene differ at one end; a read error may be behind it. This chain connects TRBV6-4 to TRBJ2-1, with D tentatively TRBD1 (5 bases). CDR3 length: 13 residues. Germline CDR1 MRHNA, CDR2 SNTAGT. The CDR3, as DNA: TGTGCCAGCTCAGACAGCTCCCACAATGAGCAGTTCTTC. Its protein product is CASSDSSHNEQFF.

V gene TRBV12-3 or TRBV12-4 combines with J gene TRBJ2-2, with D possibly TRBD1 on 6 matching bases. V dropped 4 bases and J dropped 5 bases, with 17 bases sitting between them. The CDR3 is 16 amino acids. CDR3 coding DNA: TGTGCCAGCAGTTCCACAGGGTTCCGCAAGACCGGGGAGCTGTTTTTT. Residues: CASSSTGFRKTGELFF.

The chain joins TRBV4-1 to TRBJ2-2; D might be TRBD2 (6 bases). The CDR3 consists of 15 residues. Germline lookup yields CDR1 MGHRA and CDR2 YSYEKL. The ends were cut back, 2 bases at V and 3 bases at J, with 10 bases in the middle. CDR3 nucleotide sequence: TGCGCCAGCAGCCAACGCGGGGAGGACACCGGGGAGCTGTTTTTT. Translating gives CASSQRGEDTGELFF.

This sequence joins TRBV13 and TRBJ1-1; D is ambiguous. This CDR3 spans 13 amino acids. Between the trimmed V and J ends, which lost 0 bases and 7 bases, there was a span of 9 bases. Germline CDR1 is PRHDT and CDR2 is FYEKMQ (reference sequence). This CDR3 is CASSLGGRDEAFF. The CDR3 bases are TGTGCCAGCAGCTTAGGTGGCCGCGATGAAGCTTTCTTT.

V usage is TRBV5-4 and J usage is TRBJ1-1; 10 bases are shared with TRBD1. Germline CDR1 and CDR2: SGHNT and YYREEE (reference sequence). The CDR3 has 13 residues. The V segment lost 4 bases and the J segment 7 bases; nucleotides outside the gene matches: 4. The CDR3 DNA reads TGTGCCAGCAGCCCGGGACAGGGGAATGAAGCTTTCTTT. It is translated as CASSPGQGNEAFF.